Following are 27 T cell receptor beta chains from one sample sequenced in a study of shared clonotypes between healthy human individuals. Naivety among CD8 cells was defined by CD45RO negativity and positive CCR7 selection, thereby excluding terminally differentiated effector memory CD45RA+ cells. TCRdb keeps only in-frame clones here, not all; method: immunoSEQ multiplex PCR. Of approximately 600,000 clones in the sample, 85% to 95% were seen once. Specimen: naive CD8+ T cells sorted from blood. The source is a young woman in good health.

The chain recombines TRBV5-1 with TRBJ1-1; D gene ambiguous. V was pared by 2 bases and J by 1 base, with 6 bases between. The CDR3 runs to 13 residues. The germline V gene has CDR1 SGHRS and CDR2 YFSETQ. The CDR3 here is CASSFRQNTEAFF. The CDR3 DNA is TGCGCCAGCAGCTTCAGACAGAACACTGAAGCTTTCTTT.

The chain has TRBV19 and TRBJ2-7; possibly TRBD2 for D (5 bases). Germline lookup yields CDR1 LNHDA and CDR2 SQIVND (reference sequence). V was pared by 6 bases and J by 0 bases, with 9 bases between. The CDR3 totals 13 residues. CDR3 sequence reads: CASRGEVSYEQYF. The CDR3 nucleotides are TGTGCCAGTAGGGGAGAAGTCTCCTACGAGCAGTACTTC.

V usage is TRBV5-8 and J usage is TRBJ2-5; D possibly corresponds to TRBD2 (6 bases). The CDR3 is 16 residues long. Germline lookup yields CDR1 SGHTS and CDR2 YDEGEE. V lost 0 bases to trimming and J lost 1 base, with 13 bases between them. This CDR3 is CASSLEVAEPQETQYF. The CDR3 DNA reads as TGTGCCAGCAGCTTGGAGGTAGCGGAACCCCAAGAGACCCAGTACTTC.

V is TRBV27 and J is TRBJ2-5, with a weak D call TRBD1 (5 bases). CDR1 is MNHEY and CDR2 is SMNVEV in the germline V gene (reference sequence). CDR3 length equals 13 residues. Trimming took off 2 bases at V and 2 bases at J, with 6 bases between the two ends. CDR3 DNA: TGTGCCAGCAGTTTAAGGGGTCAAGAGACCCAGTACTTC. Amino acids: CASSLRGQETQYF.

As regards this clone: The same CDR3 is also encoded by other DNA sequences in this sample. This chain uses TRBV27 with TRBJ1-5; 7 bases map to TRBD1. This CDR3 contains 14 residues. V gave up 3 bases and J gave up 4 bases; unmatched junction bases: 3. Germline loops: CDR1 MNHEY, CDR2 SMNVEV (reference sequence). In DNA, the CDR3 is TGTGCCAGCAGTTTTTCAGGGGGTAATCAGCCCCAGCATTTT. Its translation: CASSFSGGNQPQHF.

DNA of the CDR3: TGTGCCAGCAGCGAGCTGGGAGGACACACGGACCAAGAGACCCAGTACTTC. Protein product: CASSELGGHTDQETQYF. The V gene is TRBV9, the J gene TRBJ2-5, with D possibly TRBD2 on 6 matching bases. CDR1 and CDR2 (germline): SGDLS, YYNGEE. The CDR3 length is 17 residues. Trimming took off 3 bases at V and 0 bases at J, with 18 bases between the two ends.

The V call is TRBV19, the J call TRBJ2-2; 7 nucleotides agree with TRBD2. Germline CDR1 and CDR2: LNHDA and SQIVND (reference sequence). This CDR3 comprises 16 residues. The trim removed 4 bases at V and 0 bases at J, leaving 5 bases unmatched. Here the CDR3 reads CASSTSGITNTGELFF. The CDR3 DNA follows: TGTGCCAGTAGTACAAGCGGGATAACGAACACCGGGGAGCTGTTTTTT.

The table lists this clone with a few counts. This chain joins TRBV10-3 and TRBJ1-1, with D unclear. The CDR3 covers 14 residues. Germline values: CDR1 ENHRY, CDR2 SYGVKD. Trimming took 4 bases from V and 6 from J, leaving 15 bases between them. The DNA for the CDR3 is TGTGCCATCAGTGTCGCGGGCCTCGGGGCTGAAGCTTTCTTT. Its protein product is CAISVAGLGAEAFF.

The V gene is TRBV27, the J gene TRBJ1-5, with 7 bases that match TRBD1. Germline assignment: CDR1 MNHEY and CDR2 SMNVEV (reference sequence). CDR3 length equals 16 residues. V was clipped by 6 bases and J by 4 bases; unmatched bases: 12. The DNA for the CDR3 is TGTGCCAGCAGCGCCGGGACAGAAAAATTTAATCAGCCCCAGCATTTT. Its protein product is CASSAGTEKFNQPQHF.

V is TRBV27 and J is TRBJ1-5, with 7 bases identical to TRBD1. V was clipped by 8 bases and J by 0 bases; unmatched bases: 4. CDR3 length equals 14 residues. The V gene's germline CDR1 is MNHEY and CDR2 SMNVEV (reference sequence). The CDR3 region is CASADRDSNQPQHF. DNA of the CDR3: TGTGCCAGCGCCGACAGGGATAGCAATCAGCCCCAGCATTTT.

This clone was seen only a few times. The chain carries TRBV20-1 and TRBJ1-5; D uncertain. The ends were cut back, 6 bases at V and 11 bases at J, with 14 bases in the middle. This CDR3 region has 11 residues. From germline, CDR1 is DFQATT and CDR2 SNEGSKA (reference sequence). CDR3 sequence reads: CSASTMLSQHF. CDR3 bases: TGCAGTGCCTCGACAATGTTGTCCCAGCATTTT.

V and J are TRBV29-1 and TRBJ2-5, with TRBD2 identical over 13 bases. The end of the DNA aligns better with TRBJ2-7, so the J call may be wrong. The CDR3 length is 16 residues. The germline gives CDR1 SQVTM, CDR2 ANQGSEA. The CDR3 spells CSVEDQGLAGSYEQYF. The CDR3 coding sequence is TGCAGCGTTGAAGATCAGGGACTAGCGGGATCCTACGAGCAGTACTTC.

CDR3 protein: CASSILAGVGETQYF. The DNA of the CDR3 is TGTGCCAGTAGTATCCTAGCGGGAGTAGGGGAGACCCAGTACTTC. V and J are TRBV19 and TRBJ2-5; 10 bases are shared with TRBD2. J lost 5 bases, V lost 3 bases, and 6 bases had no gene match. Germline V gives CDR1 LNHDA, CDR2 SQIVND (reference sequence). The CDR3 runs 15 residues.

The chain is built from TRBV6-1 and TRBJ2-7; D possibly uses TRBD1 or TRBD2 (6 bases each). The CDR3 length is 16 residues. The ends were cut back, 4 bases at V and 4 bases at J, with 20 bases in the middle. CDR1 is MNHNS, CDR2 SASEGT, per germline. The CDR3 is CASSVMTGAAGYEQYF. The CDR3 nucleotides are TGTGCCAGCAGTGTAATGACGGGGGCGGCGGGTTACGAGCAGTACTTC.

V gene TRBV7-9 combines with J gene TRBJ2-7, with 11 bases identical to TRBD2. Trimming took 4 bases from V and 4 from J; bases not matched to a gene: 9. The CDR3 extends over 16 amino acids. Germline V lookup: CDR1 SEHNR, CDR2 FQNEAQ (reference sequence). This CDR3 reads CASSSVTSGRGYEQYF. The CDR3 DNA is TGTGCCAGCAGCTCCGTCACTAGCGGGAGAGGGTACGAGCAGTACTTC. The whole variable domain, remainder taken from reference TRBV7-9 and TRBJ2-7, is DTGVSQNPRHKITKRGQNVTFRCDPISEHNRLYWYRQTLGQGPEFLTYFQNEAQLEKSRLLSDRFSAERPKGSFSTLEIQRTEQGDSAMYLCASSSVTSGRGYEQYFGPGTRLTVT.

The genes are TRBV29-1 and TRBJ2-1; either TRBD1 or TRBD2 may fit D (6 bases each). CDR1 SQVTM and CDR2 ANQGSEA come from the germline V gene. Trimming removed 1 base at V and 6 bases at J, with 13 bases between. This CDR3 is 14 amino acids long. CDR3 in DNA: TGCAGCGTTGAAGGGGGGGCTGGAATCAATGAGCAGTTCTTC. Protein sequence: CSVEGGAGINEQFF.

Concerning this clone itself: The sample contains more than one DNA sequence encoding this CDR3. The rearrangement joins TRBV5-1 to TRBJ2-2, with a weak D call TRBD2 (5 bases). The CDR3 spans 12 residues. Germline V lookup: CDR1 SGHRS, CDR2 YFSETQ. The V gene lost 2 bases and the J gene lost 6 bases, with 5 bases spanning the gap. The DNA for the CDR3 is TGCGCCAGCAGCTTCGGGGCCGGGGAGCTGTTTTTT. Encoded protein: CASSFGAGELFF.

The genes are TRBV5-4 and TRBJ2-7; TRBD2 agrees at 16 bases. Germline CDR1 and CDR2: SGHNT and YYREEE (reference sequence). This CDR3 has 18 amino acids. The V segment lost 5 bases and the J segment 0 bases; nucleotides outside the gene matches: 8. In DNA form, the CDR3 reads TGTGCCAGCAGTACCGGGACTAGCGGGAGGGCGAGCTCCTACGAGCAGTACTTC. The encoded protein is CASSTGTSGRASSYEQYF.

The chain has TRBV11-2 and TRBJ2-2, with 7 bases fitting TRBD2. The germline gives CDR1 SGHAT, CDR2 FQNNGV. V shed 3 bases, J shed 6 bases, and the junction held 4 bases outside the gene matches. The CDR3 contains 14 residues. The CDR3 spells CASSFWTSPGELFF. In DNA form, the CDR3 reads TGTGCCAGCAGCTTCTGGACTAGTCCCGGGGAGCTGTTTTTT.

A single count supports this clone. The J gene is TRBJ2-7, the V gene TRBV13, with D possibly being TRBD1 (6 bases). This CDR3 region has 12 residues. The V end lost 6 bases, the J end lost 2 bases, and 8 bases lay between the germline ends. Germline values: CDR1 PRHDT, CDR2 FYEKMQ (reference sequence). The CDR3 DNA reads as TGTGCCAGCAGGCAGGGGCCCTACGAGCAGTACTTC. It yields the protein CASRQGPYEQYF.

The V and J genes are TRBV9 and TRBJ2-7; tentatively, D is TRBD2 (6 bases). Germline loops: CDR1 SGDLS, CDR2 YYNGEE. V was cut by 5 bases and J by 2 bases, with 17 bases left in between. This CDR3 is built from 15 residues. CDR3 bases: TGTGCCAGCAGTTTTGGGTCAGGACTAACCTACGAGCAGTACTTC. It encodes CASSFGSGLTYEQYF.

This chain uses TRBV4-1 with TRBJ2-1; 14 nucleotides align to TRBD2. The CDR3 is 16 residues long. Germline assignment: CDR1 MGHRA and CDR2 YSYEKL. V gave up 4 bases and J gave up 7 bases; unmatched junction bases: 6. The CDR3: CASSRTGTSGSNEQFF. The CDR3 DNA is TGCGCCAGCAGCCGAACAGGGACTAGCGGGAGTAATGAGCAGTTCTTC.

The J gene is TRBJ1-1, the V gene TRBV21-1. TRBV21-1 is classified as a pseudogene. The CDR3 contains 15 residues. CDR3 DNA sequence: TGTGCCAGCAGCAAAGAAATCCCGCTGAACACTGAAGCTTTCTTT. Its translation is CASSKEIPLNTEAFF.

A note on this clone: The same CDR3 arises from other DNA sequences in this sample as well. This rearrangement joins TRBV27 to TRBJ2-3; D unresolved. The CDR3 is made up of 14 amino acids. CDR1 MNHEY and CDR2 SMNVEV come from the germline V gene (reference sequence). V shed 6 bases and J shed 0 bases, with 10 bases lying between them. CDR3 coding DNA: TGTGCCAGCAGCCTGAGCTCTAGCACAGATACGCAGTATTTT. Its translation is CASSLSSSTDTQYF.

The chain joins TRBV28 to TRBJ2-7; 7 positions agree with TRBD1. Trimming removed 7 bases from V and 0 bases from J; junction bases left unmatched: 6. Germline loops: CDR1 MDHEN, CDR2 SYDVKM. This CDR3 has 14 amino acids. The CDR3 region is CASIMTGSSYEQYF. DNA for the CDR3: TGTGCCAGCATTATGACAGGGAGCTCCTACGAGCAGTACTTC.

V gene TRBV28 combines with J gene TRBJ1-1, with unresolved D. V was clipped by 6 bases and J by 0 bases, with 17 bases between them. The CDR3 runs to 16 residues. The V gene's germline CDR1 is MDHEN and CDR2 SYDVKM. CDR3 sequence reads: CASRSLLDTMNTEAFF. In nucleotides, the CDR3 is TGTGCCAGCAGATCCCTACTCGACACCATGAACACTGAAGCTTTCTTT.

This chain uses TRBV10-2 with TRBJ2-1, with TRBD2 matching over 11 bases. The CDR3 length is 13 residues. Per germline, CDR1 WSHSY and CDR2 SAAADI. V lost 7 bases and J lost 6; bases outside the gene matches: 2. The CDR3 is CASNSGRANEQFF. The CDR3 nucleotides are TGCGCCAGCAATAGCGGGAGGGCCAATGAGCAGTTCTTC.